These T cell receptor beta chains were read from a single sample in a study of blood T cell repertoires in COVID-19. Sequencing was performed with immunoSEQ multiplex PCR; in TCRdb, only in-frame clones are kept and a portion is missing. The sample carries a few hundred thousand clones, roughly 84% recorded once. The sample taken for sequencing was peripheral blood. These receptors came from a woman in her thirties or forties who had recovered from COVID-19. Each CDR3 is given with its conserved first and last residue. Fields, in order: V gene, clone size, D gene, J gene, CDR3 DNA, CDR3 protein. A D gene is named only where the DNA matches it firmly. The size entry is marked missing in some rows and otherwise reads once, few, many or a size class.

TRBV10-1	once	.	TRBJ2-5	TGCGCCAGCTACAAAACCGAGACCCAGTACTTC	CASYKTETQYF
TRBV2	.	TRBD1	TRBJ1-1	TGTGCCAGCAGGGAAAGGACAGGGGGCACTGAAGCTTTCTTT	CASRERTGGTEAFF
TRBV18	.	TRBD1	TRBJ2-3	TGTGCCAGCTCACTAATGGACAGGGGCATCGGTACGCAGTATTTT	CASSLMDRGIGTQYF
TRBV29-1	.	TRBD1	TRBJ1-1	TGCAGCGTTGACGGTCTCCGGGACAGAGGTGAAGCTTTCTTT	CSVDGLRDRGEAFF
TRBV7-9	.	.	TRBJ2-5	TGTGCCAGCAGCTTTAGCGCCGAGACCCAGTACTTC	CASSFSAETQYF
TRBV6-5	.	TRBD1	TRBJ1-5	TGTGCCAGCAGTTATACAGGGGTTGGAAATCAGCCCCAGCATTTT	CASSYTGVGNQPQHF
TRBV28	.	TRBD1	TRBJ2-7	TGTGCCACTATGACGGGACAGGATGGGTACGAGCAGTACTTC	CATMTGQDGYEQYF
TRBV18	.	.	TRBJ1-2	TGTGCCAGCTCACCAGGGACTGCTAACTATGGCTACACCTTC	CASSPGTANYGYTF
TRBV7-9	.	TRBD1	TRBJ1-5	TGTGCCAGCAGCTCGGACAGGGGTAATCAGCCCCAGCATTTT	CASSSDRGNQPQHF
TRBV2	.	TRBD1	TRBJ2-7	TGTGCCAGCACCGGGACAGGACACTACGAGCAGTACTTC	CASTGTGHYEQYF
TRBV29-1	.	TRBD2	TRBJ2-1	TGCAGCGTTAAAGTGGTGGCGGGGGGTTACAATGAGCAGTTCTTC	CSVKVVAGGYNEQFF
TRBV7-8	.	TRBD1	TRBJ2-7	TGTGCCAGCAGCTTATCGAATCGGCAGGGGGCCCTTTTC	CASSLSNRQGALF
TRBV6-2/TRBV6-3	.	.	TRBJ2-2	TGTGCCAGCAGTTCCATAAACAGGAACACCGGGGAGCTGTTTTTT	CASSSINRNTGELFF
TRBV5-1	once	TRBD1	TRBJ2-7	TGCGCCAGCAGCAACGGACAGGGCTTCAACGAGCAGTACTTC	CASSNGQGFNEQYF
TRBV2	.	.	TRBJ1-2	TGTGCCAGCAGCCCTCTACAGGGAACCAACTATGGCTACACCTTC	CASSPLQGTNYGYTF
TRBV2	.	.	TRBJ2-7	TGTGCCAGCAGCCGCTTAGGGCAGGGTTTTTCCTACGAGCAGTACTTC	CASSRLGQGFSYEQYF
TRBV2	.	TRBD1	TRBJ1-4	TGTGCCAGCAGTGGGGTCAGGGGGAATGAAAAACTGTTTTTT	CASSGVRGNEKLFF
TRBV5-1	few	TRBD1	TRBJ1-1	TGCGCCAGCAGCTCTCAAGGGACAGGGGGCACTGAAGCTTTCTTT	CASSSQGTGGTEAFF
TRBV4-1	.	.	TRBJ2-7	TGCGCCAGCAGCTCCCCCGGGACTGTCCCCTACGAGCAGTACTTC	CASSSPGTVPYEQYF
TRBV3-1/TRBV3-2	.	.	TRBJ2-1	TGTGCCAGCAGCCAAGACAGGGGCGCTTACAATGAGCAGTTCTTC	CASSQDRGAYNEQFF
TRBV27	once	.	TRBJ1-6	TGTGCCAGCAGTTTACTGACAGATCGGTCCTATAATTCACCCCTCCACTTT	CASSLLTDRSYNSPLHF
TRBV4-3	.	.	TRBJ2-2	TGCGCCAGCAGCCAAGAGTTAAGACAGGAACCCGGGGAGCTGTTTTTT	CASSQELRQEPGELFF
TRBV18	.	.	TRBJ2-3	TGTGCCAGCTCACCACCGGGCGGGGTGGATACGCAGTATTTT	CASSPPGGVDTQYF
TRBV3-1/TRBV3-2	once	TRBD1	TRBJ1-2	TGTGCCAGCAGTCAGTCTGGGACAGCTTATGGCTACACCTTC	CASSQSGTAYGYTF
TRBV4-3	once	.	TRBJ2-2	TGCGCCAGCAGCCGCGGAGCAGGGTCTCCAGGGGAGCTGTTTTTT	CASSRGAGSPGELFF
TRBV11-2	.	.	TRBJ2-3	TGTGCCAGCAGCTTAGACCGGGGTAGCACAGATACGCAGTATTTT	CASSLDRGSTDTQYF
TRBV6-2/TRBV6-3	.	TRBD1	TRBJ2-7	TGTGCCAGCAGTTACGGGACAGGGGGACCCTACGAGCAGTACTTC	CASSYGTGGPYEQYF
TRBV5-1	.	TRBD1	TRBJ2-7	TGCGCCAGCAGCTTCAGGGGGCTCTTATACGAGCAGTACTTC	CASSFRGLLYEQYF
TRBV2	.	.	TRBJ2-3	TGTGCCAGCAGAGGGACACGAACTAGCACAGATACGCAGTATTTT	CASRGTRTSTDTQYF
TRBV5-1	.	.	TRBJ2-2	TGCGCCAGCAGCTCGTTCTTAAACACCGGGGAGCTGTTTTTT	CASSSFLNTGELFF
TRBV6-5	.	TRBD1	TRBJ2-3	TGTGCCAGCAGTTCTGGACAGGGCCATAGAAATACGCAGTATTTT	CASSSGQGHRNTQYF
TRBV4-3	.	TRBD1	TRBJ2-7	TGCGCCAGCAGCCAAGCACAGGGGATTACCTACGAGCAGTACTTC	CASSQAQGITYEQYF